This T cell receptor (beta chain) was identified during a study of T cell repertoires in cytomegalovirus infection. The wider study: Public TCR beta signatures marked donors with CMV infection and the matching HLA.

The CDR3 is made up of 14 amino acids. Trimming took 7 bases from V and 4 from J; bases not matched to a gene: 7. Germline V gene lookup returns CDR1 ENHRY and CDR2 SYGVKD. This clonotype was detected a few times. Its antigen is not known. One entry per CDR3 protein results from TCRdb running MiXCR on the reads. The table shows around 770,000 distinct CDR3 sequences, with 29% occurring only once. The clonotype originates from a human donor in good health (CMV status not recorded). Some clones in this sample may be carry-over from other donors' samples. The source material was cultured CD8+ T cells from PBMCs, sampled from culture after CMV antigen stimulation. The chain combines TRBV10-3 with TRBJ1-2; 9 bases map to TRBD1. CDR3 region: CAIMRTGEAYGYTF. The CDR3 nucleotides read TGTGCCATCATGCGGACAGGGGAGGCCTATGGCTACACCTTC.